Detailed here is one T cell receptor (beta chain). This entry comes from a study of blood T cells in healthy people across ages. A J-beta primer mix and a sample-barcoded 5' primer were used in a second PCR of about 6 to 12 cycles. MiXCR, applied by TCRdb to the 5' RACE reads, yields one record per CDR3 protein. The sample has fewer than 750,000 distinct CDR3 sequences, about 45% seen once. Germline V gives CDR1 SEHNR, CDR2 FQNEAQ (reference sequence). Trimming cost V 2 bases and J 2 bases, with 13 bases left between them. The CDR3 runs 15 residues. Sequencing was carried out using blood. The origin of this receptor is a man aged 80 or over in good health. V gene TRBV7-9 combines with J gene TRBJ2-7; D uncertain. As DNA, the CDR3 is TGTGCCAGCAGCTTACGGGCAGACCCGCCCTACGAGCAGTACTTC. This gives the protein CASSLRADPPYEQYF.